This T cell receptor beta chain comes out of a study of T cell changes during pregnancy in multiple sclerosis. Germline CDR1 and CDR2: MNHNS and SASEGT. After removal of 4 bases from V and 3 bases from J, the junction contained 8 bases not matched to a gene. The CDR3 length is 17 residues. Profiling relied on immunoSEQ multiplex PCR, and the TCRdb table lists in-frame clones only, not all of them. The sample shows fewer than 15,000 clones, almost 90% of them seen only once. The sample was CD8+ T cells from peripheral blood mononuclear cells, taken in the first trimester of pregnancy. The J gene is TRBJ2-2, the V gene TRBV6-1; 10 bases align to TRBD2. The clonotype comes from a female donor with multiple sclerosis, enrolled in a pregnancy study. The CDR3 sequence is CASSVLTSGFHTGELFF. As DNA, the CDR3 is TGTGCCAGCAGTGTTCTGACTAGCGGGTTTCACACCGGGGAGCTGTTTTTT.